The present entry profiles one T cell receptor (beta chain) with its context. Its target is unknown. These data come from a study of cytotoxic CD8 clonotypes in ibrutinib-treated CLL. Regarding the study as a whole: Against age-matched healthy donors, baseline clonality ran higher and tracked circulating CD8+ T-cell counts.

With sequencing, the targeted depth ranged from 1 in 200,000 to 1 in 1 million T cells. Measured with immunoSEQ multiplex PCR; TCRdb has only the in-frame clones, and not every one. The sample carries 80,000 to 95,000 clones, 75% to 85% recorded once. Trimming cost V 5 bases and J 7 bases, with 15 bases left between them. The CDR3 is 13 residues long. Germline values: CDR1 SGHTA, CDR2 FQGTGA. The sequence was collected from a human donor with chronic lymphocytic leukemia. The V call is TRBV7-3, the J call TRBJ2-7, with a weak D call TRBD1 (6 bases). The sequencing here drew on PBMCs, taken after 12 months of ibrutinib treatment. This CDR3 reads CASSATGFGEQYF. Here the CDR3 DNA reads TGTGCCAGCAGCGCCACAGGGTTCGGGGAGCAGTACTTC.